These 15 T cell receptor beta chains were all obtained from the same sample, sequenced in a study of human T cells and chemical hapten exposure. TCRdb itself ran the RACE reads through MiXCR, one entry per CDR3 protein. The sample holds roughly 100,000 distinct CDR3 sequences, approximately 12% seen once. Time point indicated: pre-sensitization, week 0. Treatment noted: therapeutic diphenylcyclopropenone sensitization with weekly scalp DPC. Sequenced here: whole blood, sampled in connection with sensitization to the hapten diphenylcyclopropenone (DPC). The receptors here all came from a woman in her fifties or sixties with alopecia areata. Some clones in this sample may be carry-over from other donors' samples.

The chain recombines TRBV18 with TRBJ1-5, with 10 bases fitting TRBD1. The CDR3 is 17 residues long. After removal of 6 bases from V and 0 bases from J, the junction contained 8 bases not matched to a gene. Germline CDR1 and CDR2: KGHSH and LQKENI. DNA of the CDR3: TGTGCCAGCTCCATGGGGACAGGGGACTATAGCAATCAGCCCCAGCATTTT. Protein: CASSMGTGDYSNQPQHF.

This clonotype was counted many times. The V and J genes are TRBV10-2 and TRBJ2-5, with D perhaps matching TRBD1 (6 bases). The germline gives CDR1 WSHSY, CDR2 SAAADI. This CDR3 has 13 residues. Trimming took 4 bases from V and 3 from J, leaving 9 bases between them. CDR3 amino acids: CASSVRGKETQYF. Written as DNA, the CDR3 is TGCGCCAGCAGTGTTAGGGGGAAAGAGACCCAGTACTTC.

This clonotype was detected many times. This chain connects TRBV29-1 to TRBJ1-2, with D maybe TRBD1 (5 bases). With 4 bases removed from V and 5 bases from J, the gap between germline ends came to 11 bases. From germline, CDR1 is SQVTM and CDR2 ANQGSEA. This CDR3 region has 12 residues. Here the CDR3 DNA reads TGCAGCGTTGGACAGACGAGTTATGGCTACACCTTC. Residues: CSVGQTSYGYTF.

This clonotype has just a few counts. V gene TRBV27 combines with J gene TRBJ2-6, with D uncertain. Germline CDR1 reads MNHEY; CDR2 reads SMNVEV (reference sequence). V was shortened by 10 bases and J by 0 bases, with 10 bases between the two germline ends. The CDR3 loop spans 14 amino acids. The CDR3 DNA follows: TGTGCCACACGACGGAACTCTGGGGCCAACGTCCTGACTTTC. This codes for CATRRNSGANVLTF.

This clonotype was recorded at least ten times. The J gene is TRBJ1-1, the V gene TRBV12-3 or TRBV12-4; no clear D gene. V lost 3 bases and J 7 bases, leaving 9 bases between the germline ends. This CDR3 has 12 residues. CDR3 DNA: TGTGCCAGCAGTTTCAGCCAGGTTGAAGCTTTCTTT. Its protein product is CASSFSQVEAFF.

The rearrangement joins TRBV28 to TRBJ1-5, with no clear D. The V end lost 5 bases, the J end lost 12 bases, and 14 bases lay between the germline ends. CDR1 is MDHEN, CDR2 SYDVKM, per germline. This CDR3 spans 12 amino acids. For the CDR3, the DNA is TGTGCCAGCAGTGGCCCCTTTTGGAACCAGCATTTT. Protein sequence: CASSGPFWNQHF.

This clonotype was observed a few times. This chain connects TRBV15 to TRBJ1-2; D unclear. CDR3 length: 13 amino acids. Germline V lookup: CDR1 LNHNV, CDR2 YYDKDF (reference sequence). Trimming removed 6 bases at V and 2 bases at J, with 10 bases between. The DNA for the CDR3 is TGTGCCACCAGGGACGGGTCGAACTATGGCTACACCTTC. Translated, it gives CATRDGSNYGYTF.

This clonotype appeared a few times. The CDR3 spells CASSPSLTRTEAFF. DNA for the CDR3: TGTGCCAGCTCACCCAGCCTAACAAGGACTGAAGCTTTCTTT. The chain has TRBV18 and TRBJ1-1; D unresolved. CDR3 length: 14 amino acids. Trimming took 3 bases from V and 5 from J, leaving 13 bases between them. Germline V gene sequence: CDR1 KGHSH, CDR2 LQKENI.

J is TRBJ1-2 and V is TRBV7-2; D not certain. The CDR3 has 13 residues. V was trimmed by 0 bases and J by 4 bases, leaving 6 bases between them. Germline CDR1 is SGHTA and CDR2 is FQGNSA. CDR3: CASSLAQLYGYTF. In DNA, the CDR3 is TGTGCCAGCAGCTTAGCACAGCTCTATGGCTACACCTTC. Combining the CDR3 with reference TRBV7-2 and TRBJ1-2 gives the whole variable domain GAGVSQSPSNKVTEKGKDVELRCDPISGHTALYWYRQSLGQGLEFLIYFQGNSAPDKSGLPSDRFSAERTGGSVSTLTIQRTQQEDSAVYLCASSLAQLYGYTFGSGTRLTVV.

The chain links TRBV7-6 to TRBJ2-5, with TRBD2 matching 9 bases. The CDR3 consists of 17 residues. The V gene end was trimmed by 5 bases and the J gene end by 4 bases; junction bases not matched to a gene: 14. Germline values: CDR1 SGHVS, CDR2 FNYEAQ. CDR3 loop: CASSGIGSGRLGETQYF. The CDR3 nucleotides read TGTGCCAGCAGCGGCATCGGCAGCGGGAGGTTGGGAGAGACCCAGTACTTC. Full variable domain (missing parts from reference TRBV7-6 and TRBJ2-5): GAGVSQSPRYKVTKRGQDVALRCDPISGHVSLYWYRQALGQGPEFLTYFNYEAQQDKSGLPNDRFSAERPEGSISTLTIQRTEQRDSAMYRCASSGIGSGRLGETQYFGPGTRLLVL.

This clonotype was seen ten or more times. The genes are TRBV18 and TRBJ1-5; D ambiguous. From germline, CDR1 is KGHSH and CDR2 LQKENI. Trimming shortened V by 4 bases and J by 3 bases, and 13 bases separated the two germline ends. The CDR3 has 15 amino acids. The CDR3 DNA reads TGTGCCAGCTCACGAGTACTCAATCCCAATCAGCCCCAGCATTTT. The encoded protein is CASSRVLNPNQPQHF.

This clonotype has a count of ten or more. V is TRBV20-1 and J is TRBJ2-1; 10 bases line up with TRBD1. The CDR3 covers 14 residues. The germline gives CDR1 DFQATT, CDR2 SNEGSKA (reference sequence). With V trimmed by 6 bases and J by 7 bases, 9 bases remained unmatched. This chain's CDR3 is CSAKRTGGLNEQFF. The DNA of the CDR3 is TGCAGTGCGAAAAGGACAGGGGGTCTAAATGAGCAGTTCTTC.

The sample holds a few counts of this clonotype. The chain is built from TRBV5-6 and TRBJ2-6; TRBD2 matches at 10 bases. In germline, CDR1 is SGHDT, CDR2 YYEEEE. This CDR3 comprises 21 residues. With 5 bases clipped from V and 4 bases from J, the junction kept 21 bases outside the gene matches. In DNA, the CDR3 is TGTGCCAGCAGTGGATCTAGCGGGGGCCACCGGTACTCCAGCGGGGCCAACGTCCTGACTTTC. Translation: CASSGSSGGHRYSSGANVLTF.

Note on this clonotype: Germline and junction disagree at one end, which may indicate a read error. V gene TRBV4-2 combines with J gene TRBJ2-1; possible D gene TRBD2, 5 bases. Germline V gene sequence: CDR1 LGHNA, CDR2 YNFKEQ. The CDR3 spans 13 residues. CDR3: CASSQDLGNVQFF. In nucleotides, the CDR3 is TGTGCCAGCAGCCAAGATCTCGGGAATGTGCAGTTCTTC.

This clonotype has just a few counts. The CDR3 sequence: CASSPHRMGGAADTQYF. The CDR3, as DNA: TGTGCCAGCAGCCCTCATCGGATGGGCGGGGCTGCAGATACGCAGTATTTT. This sequence joins TRBV5-8 and TRBJ2-3; D perhaps matches TRBD2 (6 bases). Germline V CDR1 and CDR2: SGHTS, YDEGEE. The CDR3 spans 17 residues. Trimming took 4 bases from V and 4 from J, leaving 22 bases between them. The full variable domain, rest sourced from reference TRBV5-8 and TRBJ2-3, is EAGVTQSPTHLIKTRGQQATLRCSPISGHTSVYWYQQALGLGLQFLLWYDEGEERNRGNFPPRFSGRQFPNYSSELNVNALELEDSALYLCASSPHRMGGAADTQYFGPGTRLTVL.